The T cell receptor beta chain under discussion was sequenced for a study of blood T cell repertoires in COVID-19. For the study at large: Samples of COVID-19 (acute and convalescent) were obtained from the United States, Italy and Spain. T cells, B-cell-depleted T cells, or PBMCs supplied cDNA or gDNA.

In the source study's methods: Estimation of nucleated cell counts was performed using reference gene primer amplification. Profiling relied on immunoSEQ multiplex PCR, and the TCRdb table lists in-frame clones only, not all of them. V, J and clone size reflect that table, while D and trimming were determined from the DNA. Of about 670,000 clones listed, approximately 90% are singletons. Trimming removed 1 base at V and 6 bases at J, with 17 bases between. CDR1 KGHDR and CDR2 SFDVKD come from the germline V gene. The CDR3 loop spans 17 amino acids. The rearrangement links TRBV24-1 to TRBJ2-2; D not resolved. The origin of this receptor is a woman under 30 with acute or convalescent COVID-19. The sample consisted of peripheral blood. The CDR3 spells CATSDFGLTQHPGELFF. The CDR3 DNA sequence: TGTGCCACCAGTGATTTTGGGCTGACCCAACACCCCGGGGAGCTGTTTTTT.